This TCR delta chain was profiled in a study of γδ T cells in repeated Plasmodium falciparum infection. Looking at the study overall: Over approximately 640 days, donors received four mosquito-bite P. falciparum NF54 infections.

Gammadelta T cells were flow-sorted from PBMC into Vgamma9/Vdelta2+ and Vdelta2-negative populations for bulk analysis. TCRdb used CATT to re-call clones from the multiplex PCR reads. The top ten hold about 15% of the sample, which has about 57,000 delta-chain clones, around 1.8% seen once. There are 18 residues in the CDR3. With 3 bases removed from V and 4 bases from J, the gap between germline ends came to 24 bases. From germline, CDR1 is TSWWSYY and CDR2 QGS. This clone was counted many times. One base separates it from a far larger clone, so it is likely a read error. The identical CDR3 is also encoded by other nucleotide sequences in the sample.

The chain employs TRDV1 and TRDJ1, with D perhaps TRDD1 (6 bases). Sequencing was done on a sample of gamma-delta T cells from blood. The receptor comes from a pool of human donors (malaria-infected and uninfected, not separated). Here the CDR3 reads CALGELPWWINRIDKLIF. CDR3 nucleotide sequence: TGTGCTCTTGGGGAGCTTCCCTGGTGGATAAATAGGATCGATAAACTCATCTTT.